Presented here are 21 T cell receptor beta chains from one specimen sequenced in a study of T cell changes during pregnancy in multiple sclerosis. TCRdb keeps only in-frame clones here, not all; method: immunoSEQ multiplex PCR. The sample shows approximately 44,000 clones, about 91% of them seen only once. Sample: CD4+ T cells from peripheral blood mononuclear cells, taken before pregnancy. All receptors derive from a female donor with multiple sclerosis, enrolled in a pregnancy study.

The chain uses TRBV4-3 and TRBJ1-1, with 8 bases matching TRBD1. This CDR3 is 15 amino acids long. Germline values: CDR1 LGHNA, CDR2 YSLEER. V shed 3 bases, J shed 1 base, and the junction held 4 bases outside the gene matches. The chain's CDR3 is CASSHGDRWNTEAFF. The CDR3, as DNA: TGCGCCAGCAGCCATGGGGACAGGTGGAACACTGAAGCTTTCTTT.

This chain joins TRBV7-2 and TRBJ1-3; 9 bases agree with TRBD1. Unmatched junction bases numbered 8, after V lost 5 bases and J lost 0 bases. The CDR3 loop spans 17 amino acids. Germline lookup yields CDR1 SGHTA and CDR2 FQGNSA. CDR3 in amino acids: CASSPLTGGTSGNTIYF. The CDR3 nucleotides are TGTGCCAGCAGCCCCCTGACAGGGGGGACCTCTGGAAACACCATATATTTT.

The rearrangement joins TRBV5-1 to TRBJ1-3; D is unresolved. CDR1 and CDR2 (germline): SGHRS, YFSETQ. This CDR3 contains 15 residues. Trimming stripped 1 base from V and 0 bases from J, with 8 bases between. DNA of the CDR3: TGCGCCAGCAGCTTGCGGGGAGCCTCTGGAAACACCATATATTTT. This sequence encodes CASSLRGASGNTIYF.

The CDR3 sequence is CASSPLPGQGPYEQYF. The CDR3 nucleotides read TGTGCCAGCAGCCCTTTGCCGGGACAGGGACCCTACGAGCAGTACTTC. This chain joins TRBV9 and TRBJ2-7; the match to TRBD1 covers 9 bases. The CDR3 contains 16 residues. CDR1 is SGDLS, CDR2 YYNGEE, per germline. Losses at the gene ends were 4 bases for V and 2 bases for J; bases not matched to a gene: 10. The variable domain in full, with the rest retrieved from reference TRBV9 and TRBJ2-7, is DSGVTQTPKHLITATGQRVTLRCSPRSGDLSVYWYQQSLDQGLQFLIQYYNGEERAKGNILERFSAQQFPDLHSELNLSSLELGDSALYFCASSPLPGQGPYEQYFGPGTRLTVT.

The V and J genes are TRBV19 and TRBJ2-6, with D uncertain. With 8 bases removed from V and 0 bases from J, the gap between germline ends came to 8 bases. The CDR3 is 14 residues long. Germline-derived CDR1 and CDR2 are LNHDA and SQIVND (reference sequence). This chain's CDR3 is CASRLVSGANVLTF. The CDR3 DNA sequence: TGTGCCAGTCGTCTCGTCTCTGGGGCCAACGTCCTGACTTTC.

J is TRBJ2-2 and V is TRBV7-2; D is unresolved. The germline gives CDR1 SGHTA, CDR2 FQGNSA. The V gene lost 4 bases and the J gene lost 5 bases, with 5 bases spanning the gap. The CDR3 runs to 12 residues. The CDR3 spells CASSWQTGELFF. CDR3 in DNA: TGTGCCAGCAGCTGGCAGACCGGGGAGCTGTTTTTT.

The V gene is TRBV19, the J gene TRBJ1-2; D call uncertain. CDR3 length equals 15 residues. Germline V gene lookup returns CDR1 LNHDA and CDR2 SQIVND (reference sequence). V lost 10 bases and J 4 bases, leaving 22 bases between the germline ends. CDR3 in DNA: TGTGCCACAGCGTATTCGTTGCGGAGCGGCTATGGCTACACCTTC. Its protein is CATAYSLRSGYGYTF.

V usage is TRBV4-3 and J usage is TRBJ2-2; the match to TRBD2 covers 10 bases. Per the germline V gene, CDR1 is LGHNA and CDR2 is YSLEER. Trimming cost V 4 bases and J 6 bases; bases outside gene matches: 11. The CDR3 runs to 17 residues. The CDR3 region has the DNA TGCGCCAGCAGCCCCGGGAGGAGCGGGGGGGCCGCCGGGGAGCTGTTTTTT. This translates into CASSPGRSGGAAGELFF.

V and J are TRBV7-9 and TRBJ2-7; no definite D call. The germline gives CDR1 SEHNR, CDR2 FQNEAQ (reference sequence). The CDR3 is made up of 13 amino acids. The V end lost 5 bases, the J end lost 0 bases, and 8 bases lay between the germline ends. The CDR3 DNA reads TGTGCCAGCAGCCCCCACAGCTCCTACGAGCAGTACTTC. Translated: CASSPHSSYEQYF. The full variable domain, completed using reference TRBV7-9 and TRBJ2-7, is DTGVSQNPRHKITKRGQNVTFRCDPISEHNRLYWYRQTLGQGPEFLTYFQNEAQLEKSRLLSDRFSAERPKGSFSTLEIQRTEQGDSAMYLCASSPHSSYEQYFGPGTRLTVT.

The V and J genes are TRBV4-1 and TRBJ2-2; D is possibly TRBD2 (7 bases). The CDR3 totals 19 residues. Germline loops: CDR1 MGHRA, CDR2 YSYEKL. Trimming stripped 1 base from V and 1 base from J, with 19 bases between. CDR3 DNA sequence: TGCGCCAGCAGCCAAGCCAGGGGTGAACTAGCGCAGAACACCGGGGAGCTGTTTTTT. It yields the protein CASSQARGELAQNTGELFF.

The gene calls are TRBV4-2 and TRBJ2-1, with TRBD2 matching over 16 bases. Germline trimming cut 0 bases from V and 0 bases from J; bases unmatched to any gene: 5. The CDR3 spans 20 residues. Germline V gene lookup returns CDR1 LGHNA and CDR2 YNFKEQ. The CDR3 sequence is CASSQETGTSGGVSYNEQFF. The CDR3 nucleotides are TGTGCCAGCAGCCAAGAGACCGGGACTAGCGGGGGGGTCTCCTACAATGAGCAGTTCTTC.

J is TRBJ2-5 and V is TRBV10-3, with 9 bases lining up with TRBD2. The length of the CDR3 is 13 residues. J was trimmed by 5 bases and V by 7 bases; bases with no gene match: 5. The germline CDR1 and CDR2 sequences are ENHRY and SYGVKD. The CDR3 DNA follows: TGTGCCATCAACGCGGGGGGGCACGAGACCCAGTACTTC. Translated: CAINAGGHETQYF.

This chain joins TRBV7-9 and TRBJ1-1; D is perhaps TRBD1 (5 bases). V lost 1 base and J lost 4, with 13 bases in between. CDR1 and CDR2 from the germline V gene are SEHNR and FQNEAQ (reference sequence). The CDR3 is 15 residues long. CDR3 nucleotides: TGTGCCAGCAGCTTAGGTTCGCCAGGGCTCACTGAAGCTTTCTTT. Amino acids: CASSLGSPGLTEAFF.

The chain links TRBV7-2 to TRBJ2-1; TRBD2 matches 8 bases. Trimming at V came to 8 bases and at J to 4 bases, leaving 10 bases not matched to a gene. The CDR3 loop spans 15 amino acids. Germline V lookup: CDR1 SGHTA, CDR2 FQGNSA. In DNA form, the CDR3 reads TGTGCCAGCCGTCCCGGACTAGCAGCGTACAATGAGCAGTTCTTC. Its protein is CASRPGLAAYNEQFF.

This clone was picked up one time. The chain links TRBV6-4 to TRBJ1-1, with D hard to call. There are 16 residues in the CDR3. Germline V gene lookup returns CDR1 MRHNA and CDR2 SNTAGT. Deletions cut 3 bases from V and 0 bases from J, with 14 bases between. Written as DNA, the CDR3 is TGTGCCAGCAGTGAATACTTTGGGCCACTGAACACTGAAGCTTTCTTT. Its protein is CASSEYFGPLNTEAFF.

The chain has TRBV9 and TRBJ2-3, with 8 nucleotides matching TRBD2. The CDR3 totals 16 residues. CDR1 and CDR2 from the germline V gene are SGDLS and YYNGEE. Losses at the gene ends were 4 bases for V and 1 base for J; bases not matched to a gene: 8. CDR3 loop: CASSLFPGLGTDTQYF. The CDR3 nucleotides read TGTGCCAGCAGCTTATTTCCGGGACTAGGCACAGATACGCAGTATTTT.

The genes are TRBV28 and TRBJ1-2; weak D call: TRBD1 (6 bases). The length of the CDR3 is 14 residues. The germline V gene encodes CDR1 MDHEN and CDR2 SYDVKM. Trimming pared 2 bases from V and 2 bases from J, leaving 9 bases between. The CDR3 DNA reads as TGTGCCAGCAGTTTAATACAGGGAAACTATGGCTACACCTTC. Its protein product is CASSLIQGNYGYTF.

V and J are TRBV6-5 and TRBJ2-1, with TRBD2 identical over 11 bases. This CDR3 region has 15 residues. The V gene end was trimmed by 6 bases and the J gene end by 9 bases; junction bases not matched to a gene: 10. Germline V CDR1 and CDR2: MNHEY, SVGAGI. The CDR3 DNA is TGTGCCAGCAGCTATCTAGCGGGGGGCGGGGGTGAGCAGTTCTTC. Amino acid sequence: CASSYLAGGGGEQFF.

The chain uses TRBV5-4 and TRBJ1-2; D is perhaps TRBD1 (5 bases). CDR3 size: 15 residues. Germline CDR1 SGHNT, CDR2 YYREEE (reference sequence). The ends were cut back, 5 bases at V and 2 bases at J, with 16 bases in the middle. CDR3 residues: CASSPGRDLNYGYTF. The CDR3 nucleotides are TGTGCCAGCAGTCCCGGGCGGGACCTAAACTATGGCTACACCTTC.

This clone was seen just once. The V gene is TRBV19, the J gene TRBJ2-7; 7 nucleotides align to TRBD1. CDR3 size: 14 residues. V trimming: 6 bases; J trimming: 2 bases; junction bases outside the gene matches: 7. Per germline, CDR1 LNHDA and CDR2 SQIVND (reference sequence). CDR3 coding DNA: TGTGCCAGTAGGGACAGGTCTCCCCCCTACGAGCAGTACTTC. It encodes CASRDRSPPYEQYF.

The chain uses TRBV5-4 and TRBJ2-7; tentatively, D is TRBD1 (6 bases). Germline-derived CDR1 and CDR2 are SGHNT and YYREEE (reference sequence). This CDR3 comprises 13 residues. Trimming left V 5 bases short and J 6 bases short, with 15 bases between. This CDR3 is CASSPQGMVEQYF. The DNA of the CDR3 is TGTGCCAGCAGTCCACAGGGTATGGTCGAGCAGTACTTC. Full variable domain (missing parts from reference TRBV5-4 and TRBJ2-7): ETGVTQSPTHLIKTRGQQVTLRCSSQSGHNTVSWYQQALGQGPQFIFQYYREEENGRGNFPPRFSGLQFPNYSSELNVNALELDDSALYLCASSPQGMVEQYFGPGTRLTVT.